One T cell receptor (beta chain) is described in this entry. Germline V gene data show CDR1 as LGHNA and CDR2 as YSLEER. The CDR3 is made up of 15 amino acids. This record comes from a study of blood T cells in healthy people across ages. The authors ran a second PCR of about 7 to 12 cycles using a sample-barcoded 5' primer and a J-beta primer mix. Samples each returned at least 2.5 million CDR3-containing paired-end reads. MiXCR was run by TCRdb on the 5' RACE reads, yielding one entry per CDR3 protein. The sample lists about 800,000 distinct CDR3 sequences; 55% to 75% were seen once. Russia was home to the donors, healthy Caucasian individuals aged roughly 6 to 95.

The sequenced material came from blood. The genes are TRBV4-3 and TRBJ2-4; no reliable D call. The DNA end lines up better with TRBJ2-7; the J call may be wrong. The source is a man aged 25-45 years in good health. Here the CDR3 reads CASSQDPASRYEQYF. As DNA, the CDR3 is TGCGCCAGCAGCCAAGATCCGGCCAGCCGCTACGAGCAGTACTTC.